Listed below are T cell receptor beta chains from one sample, sequenced in a study of cytomegalovirus exposure and HLA in healthy donors. Generated by immunoSEQ multiplex PCR, the TCRdb table keeps only in-frame clones and is missing some. The top ten hold 13% to 15% of the sample, which has some 190,000 clones, around 82% seen once. The sample taken for sequencing was PBMCs. The receptors derive from a woman in her twenties or thirties in good health and CMV-seropositive. CDR3s include the opening cysteine and the closing phenylalanine or tryptophan. Each record gives: V gene, J gene, CDR3 length, CDR3 protein.

>TRBV6-5|TRBJ2-3|16
CASSYRGLAGVDTQYF
>TRBV6-5|TRBJ1-1|14
CASSYQRANTEAFF
>TRBV11-2|TRBJ2-2|15
CASSFDSRGSGELFF
>TRBV2|TRBJ2-7|16
CASSDPWVAGVIEQYF
>TRBV15|TRBJ2-3|17
CATSPGASGSRGDTQYF
>TRBV5-4|TRBJ2-3|15
CAGSLLADVRGTQYF
>TRBV5-6|TRBJ1-5|15
CASSLAGSRNQPQHF
>TRBV5-1|TRBJ1-6|14
CASSLVPGDSPLHF
>TRBV2|TRBJ2-1|14
CASSAREGLDEQFF
>TRBV7-6|TRBJ2-2|17
CASSNSLDRGVTGELFF
>TRBV19|TRBJ1-2|16
CASSIRGPQGSRGYTF
>TRBV14|TRBJ2-2|11
CASRLTGELFF
>TRBV5-1|TRBJ2-2|15
CASSLTGHNTGELFF
>TRBV30|TRBJ1-5|14
CAWSAAGSNQPQHF
>TRBV30|TRBJ1-1|14
CAWSVRSADTEAFF
>TRBV6-6|TRBJ2-3|14
CASSYAGNTDTQYF
>TRBV5-6|TRBJ2-7|16
CASSPRQGASSYEQYF
>TRBV2|TRBJ1-2|15
CASSEDGGINYGYTF
>TRBV7-2|TRBJ1-5|14
CASSARQLNQPQHF
>TRBV7-9|TRBJ1-5|15
CASSAPGTEGQPQHF
>TRBV5-6|TRBJ2-7|14
CASSPGSGAYEQYF
>TRBV28|TRBJ1-5|17
CASSPTPGTGTNQPQHF
>TRBV5-1|TRBJ1-3|14
CASSPAGFGNTIYF
>TRBV5-4|TRBJ2-3|15
CASSPGLGPTDTQYF
>TRBV6-1|TRBJ2-7|15
CASSERDRVFYEQYF
>TRBV5-1|TRBJ1-2|20
CASSSPASHRDSATNYGYTF
>TRBV11-2|TRBJ2-7|13
CASSFIPTYEQYF
>TRBV7-2|TRBJ1-1|15
CASSPPTGRGTEAFF
>TRBV27|TRBJ2-1|14
CASSERESDNEQFF
>TRBV21-1|TRBJ2-7|14
CASSVRDMSYEQYF
>TRBV11-3|TRBJ2-2|13
CASTKAGAGELFF
>TRBV11-3|TRBJ2-5|13
CASSRGGRETQYF
>TRBV30|TRBJ2-3|14
CAWSEMASGGKQYF
>TRBV7-8|TRBJ2-7|16
CASSLVSNPRPDEQYF
>TRBV9|TRBJ2-1|17
CASSVEVLGGFYNEQFF
>TRBV28|TRBJ1-4|13
CASSQGLNEKLFF
>TRBV5-8|TRBJ2-7|13
CASSWTALGEQYF
>TRBV18|TRBJ1-4|15
CASSPWHRGDEKLFF
>TRBV4-2|TRBJ2-5|16
CASSQDGQTSGETQYF
>TRBV14|TRBJ2-1|18
CASSQWWTGQGLDNEQFF
>TRBV27|TRBJ2-6|14
CASSPGGGANVLTF
>TRBV2|TRBJ2-3|15
CASSEFSSRGDTQYF
>TRBV7-8|TRBJ2-7|17
CASSSYSREAFPYEQYF
>TRBV5-1|TRBJ2-2|14
CASSPQGGRGELFF